The 18 T cell receptor beta chains in this list originate from one sample, sequenced in a study of T cells expressing NK-cell markers (dated by TCRdb to the early 2020s). Preparation of the library involved 5' RACE. The sequencer was an Illumina HiSeq 2000. Through TCRdb reprocessing, the reads give one entry per CDR3 protein sequence; DNA is omitted. The sample has a few hundred thousand distinct CDR3 sequences on record. Around 4.9% of the sample is in the top ten clones. The specimen sequenced was blood T cells: a sorted CD56 or NKG2C T cell subset, CD4+ or CD8+ T cells, or bulk PBMC T cells (not recorded which). These receptors were taken from a man aged 18 to 69 in good health.

The chain combines TRBV5-1 with TRBJ2-3. Germline CDR1 is SGHRS and CDR2 is YFSETQ. This CDR3 has 16 residues. CDR3 residues: CASSLGTHFTTDTQYF.

The V call is TRBV20-1, the J call TRBJ2-7. CDR1 is DFQATT and CDR2 is SNEGSKA in the germline V gene (reference sequence). There are 19 residues in the CDR3. The CDR3 reads CSAPTLGVPEVTPQYEQYF.

The rearrangement links TRBV4-1 to TRBJ2-3; TCRdb's D call, TRBD2, is unchecked because there is no DNA. The CDR3 spans 18 residues. From germline, CDR1 is MGHRA and CDR2 YSYEKL. CDR3 loop: CASSPGDRLAGMEDTQYF.

V usage is TRBV2 and J usage is TRBJ2-1; TCRdb selects TRBD2, and the lack of DNA leaves this call unchecked. The CDR3 sequence is 15 residues long. Per germline, CDR1 SNHLY and CDR2 FYNNEI. The CDR3: CASSHRLAGGHEQFF.

The genes are TRBV7-2 and TRBJ2-3; as DNA is missing, the TRBD1 call by TCRdb cannot be tested. Germline V CDR1 and CDR2: SGHTA, FQGNSA. CDR3 length: 15 residues. The CDR3 protein is CASSTQGLATDTQYF.

V gene TRBV6-1 combines with J gene TRBJ1-1. CDR3 length equals 14 residues. CDR1 and CDR2 (germline): MNHNS, SASEGT. This CDR3 reads CASHRSPLNTEAFF.

V and J are TRBV7-9 and TRBJ2-5; TCRdb indicates TRBD2, and absent DNA this call remains unverified. This CDR3 contains 15 residues. In germline, CDR1 is SEHNR, CDR2 FQNEAQ (reference sequence). The CDR3 reads CASKPGLADQETQYF. Complete variable domain (other parts from reference TRBV7-9 and TRBJ2-5): DTGVSQNPRHKITKRGQNVTFRCDPISEHNRLYWYRQTLGQGPEFLTYFQNEAQLEKSRLLSDRFSAERPKGSFSTLEIQRTEQGDSAMYLCASKPGLADQETQYFGPGTRLLVL.

This sequence joins TRBV28 and TRBJ2-7; the TCRdb D gene call, TRBD1, has no DNA to confirm it. The CDR3 is 15 amino acids. Germline values: CDR1 MDHEN, CDR2 SYDVKM. The CDR3 loop is CASRSTGGPSYEQYF.

The V call is TRBV5-1, the J call TRBJ2-5; no DNA is available, so the TRBD1 call from TCRdb remains unchecked. This CDR3 has 16 residues. CDR1 is SGHRS and CDR2 is YFSETQ in the germline V gene. CDR3 amino acids: CASSRKGGTPQETQYF.

The chain couples TRBV27 to TRBJ2-3; TCRdb outputs TRBD2, but without DNA this stays unchecked. This CDR3 is 15 amino acids long. The germline gives CDR1 MNHEY, CDR2 SMNVEV (reference sequence). CDR3 residues: CASKGLAGGENTQYF.

J is TRBJ2-2 and V is TRBV11-2; TCRdb reports TRBD1, a call that lacks DNA to check it against. Germline-derived CDR1 and CDR2 are SGHAT and FQNNGV. The CDR3 has 15 amino acids. CDR3 in amino acids: CASSPSTGRTGELFF.

The chain couples TRBV15 to TRBJ2-3; without DNA, the TCRdb call of TRBD1 cannot be checked. The CDR3 spans 12 residues. CDR1 LNHNV and CDR2 YYDKDF come from the germline V gene (reference sequence). This CDR3 reads CATSTTLDAQYF.

The chain has TRBV20-1 and TRBJ2-5; TCRdb returns TRBD2, unconfirmable since there is no DNA. The CDR3 totals 14 residues. Per germline, CDR1 DFQATT and CDR2 SNEGSKA (reference sequence). CDR3 amino acids: CSARLAGVKETQYF.

V and J are TRBV28 and TRBJ2-1. CDR3 length: 11 residues. Germline assignment: CDR1 MDHEN and CDR2 SYDVKM. The CDR3 loop is CASEVHNEQFF. The whole variable domain, filled in from reference TRBV28 and TRBJ2-1, reads DVKVTQSSRYLVKRTGEKVFLECVQDMDHENMFWYRQDPGLGLRLIYFSYDVKMKEKGDIPEGYSVSREKKERFSLILESASTNQTSMYLCASEVHNEQFFGPGTRLTVL.

The genes are TRBV14 and TRBJ2-1; the TCRdb call, TRBD2, lacks DNA for checking. The CDR3 spans 14 residues. Germline V gene data show CDR1 as SGHDN and CDR2 as FVKESK. This CDR3 is CASSGGTRGNEQFF.

V usage is TRBV7-6 and J usage is TRBJ2-5; without DNA, the TCRdb call of TRBD2 cannot be checked. CDR1 and CDR2 from the germline V gene are SGHVS and FNYEAQ. The CDR3 has 14 amino acids. The CDR3 sequence is CASSLGGSVVTQYF.

V usage is TRBV19 and J usage is TRBJ2-2; TCRdb reports TRBD1, a call that lacks DNA to check it against. Germline V gene lookup returns CDR1 LNHDA and CDR2 SQIVND (reference sequence). The CDR3 totals 15 residues. The CDR3: CASNPRGSNTGELFF.

The chain couples TRBV6-2 or TRBV6-3 to TRBJ2-7; the TRBD2 assignment by TCRdb is unverifiable without DNA. The CDR3 extends over 16 amino acids. Per the germline V gene, CDR1 is MNHEY and CDR2 is SVGEGT. The CDR3 sequence: CASRGSGGSGSYEQYF.